The T cell receptor beta chain described here comes from a study of CXCR3-negative and CXCR3-positive naive CD8 T cells. cDNA libraries for TRB were generated by 5' RACE incorporating UMI labels. TCRdb re-called the 5' RACE reads; every CDR3 protein appears as one record, without DNA. This sample's table has about 120,000 distinct CDR3 sequences. Turning to this clonotype: Its antigen is still unknown.

Whole-study findings and limits: High diversity, comparable across both naive subsets, contrasted with much lower diversity in memory CD8+ cells. Cryopreservation partially lowered CXCR3 expression, so most assays used fresh PBMCs. CXCR3-positive naive cells carried more hydrophobic TRB CDR3s than CXCR3-negative naive cells did.

Sorts performed in triplicate captured 250,000 to 350,000 cells each from every CD8+ T cell subset. Material: naive CXCR3+ CD8+ T cells from blood. Specified subset: CD45RO-CCR7+CD27+CD95- naive CD8+ T cells expressing CXCR3 (TNR3+). The sequence was obtained from a human donor in good health. Some clones in this sample may be carry-over from other donors' samples.

The CDR3 here is CASSLFLSDEAFF. V gene TRBV27 combines with J gene TRBJ1-1. The CDR3 has 13 amino acids. The germline gives CDR1 MNHEY, CDR2 SMNVEV (reference sequence).